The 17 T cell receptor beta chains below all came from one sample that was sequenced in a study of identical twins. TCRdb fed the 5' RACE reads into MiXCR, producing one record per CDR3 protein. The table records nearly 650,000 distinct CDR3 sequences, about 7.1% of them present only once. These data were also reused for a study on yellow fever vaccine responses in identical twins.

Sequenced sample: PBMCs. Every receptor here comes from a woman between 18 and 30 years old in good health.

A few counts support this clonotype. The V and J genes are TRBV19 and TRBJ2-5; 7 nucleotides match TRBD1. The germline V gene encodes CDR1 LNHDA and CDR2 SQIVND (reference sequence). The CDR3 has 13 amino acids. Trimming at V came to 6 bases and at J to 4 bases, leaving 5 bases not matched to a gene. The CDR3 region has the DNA TGTGCCAGTAGGACAGGGAAGGGAGAGACCCAGTACTTC. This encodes CASRTGKGETQYF.

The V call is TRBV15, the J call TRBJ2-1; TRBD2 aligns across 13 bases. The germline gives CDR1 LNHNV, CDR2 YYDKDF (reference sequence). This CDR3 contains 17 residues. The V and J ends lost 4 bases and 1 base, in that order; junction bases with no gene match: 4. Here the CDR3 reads CATSTSLAGGSYNEQFF. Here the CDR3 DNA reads TGTGCCACCAGCACCTCACTAGCGGGGGGGTCCTACAATGAGCAGTTCTTC.

The CDR3 DNA reads as TGTGCCAGCAGTTATTTGTCAAGTAATGAGCAGTTCTTC. This sequence encodes CASSYLSSNEQFF. V usage is TRBV6-6 and J usage is TRBJ2-1; no firm D call. Germline CDR1 is MNHNY and CDR2 is SVGAGI (reference sequence). CDR3 length equals 13 residues. The V gene lost 3 bases and the J gene lost 7 bases, with 10 bases spanning the gap.

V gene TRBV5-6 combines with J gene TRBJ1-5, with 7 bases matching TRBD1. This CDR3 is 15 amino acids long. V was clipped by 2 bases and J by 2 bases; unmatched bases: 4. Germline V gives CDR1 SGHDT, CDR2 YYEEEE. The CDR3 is CASSFRGTGNQPQHF. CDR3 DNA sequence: TGTGCCAGCAGCTTTCGCGGGACAGGCAATCAGCCCCAGCATTTT.

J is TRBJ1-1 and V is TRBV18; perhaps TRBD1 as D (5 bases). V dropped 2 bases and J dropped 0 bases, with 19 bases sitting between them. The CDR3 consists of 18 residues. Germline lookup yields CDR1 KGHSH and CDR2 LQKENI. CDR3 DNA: TGTGCCAGCTCACCATTCGACAGAGAACATGAAATGAACACTGAAGCTTTCTTT. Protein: CASSPFDREHEMNTEAFF.

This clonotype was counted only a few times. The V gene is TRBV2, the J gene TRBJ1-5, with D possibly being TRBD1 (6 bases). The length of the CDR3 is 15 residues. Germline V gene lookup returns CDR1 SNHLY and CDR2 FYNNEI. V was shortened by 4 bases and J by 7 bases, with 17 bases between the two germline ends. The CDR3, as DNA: TGTGCCAGCAGTGGTATGGGGGCCACCCAACAGCCCCAGCATTTT. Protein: CASSGMGATQQPQHF.

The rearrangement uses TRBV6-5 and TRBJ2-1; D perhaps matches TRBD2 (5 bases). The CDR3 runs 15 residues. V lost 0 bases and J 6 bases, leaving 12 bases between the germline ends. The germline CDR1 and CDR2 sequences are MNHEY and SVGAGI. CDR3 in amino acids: CASSYSKRLVNEQFF. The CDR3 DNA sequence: TGTGCCAGCAGTTACTCGAAGCGGCTAGTCAATGAGCAGTTCTTC.

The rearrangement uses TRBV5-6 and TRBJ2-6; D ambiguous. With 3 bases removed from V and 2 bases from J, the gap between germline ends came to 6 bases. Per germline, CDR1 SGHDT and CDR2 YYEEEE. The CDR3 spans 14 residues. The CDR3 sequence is CASSSLAGANVLTF. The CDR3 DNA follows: TGTGCCAGCAGCTCCTTGGCTGGGGCCAACGTCCTGACTTTC. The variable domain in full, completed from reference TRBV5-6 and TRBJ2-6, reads DAGVTQSPTHLIKTRGQQVTLRCSPKSGHDTVSWYQQALGQGPQFIFQYYEEEERQRGNFPDRFSGHQFPNYSSELNVNALLLGDSALYLCASSSLAGANVLTFGAGSRLTVL.

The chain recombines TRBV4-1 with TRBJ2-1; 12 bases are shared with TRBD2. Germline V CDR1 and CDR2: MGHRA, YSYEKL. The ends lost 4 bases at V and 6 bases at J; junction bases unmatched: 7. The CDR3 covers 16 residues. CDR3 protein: CASSPSGGAGVNEQFF. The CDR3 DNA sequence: TGCGCCAGCAGCCCTAGCGGGGGGGCCGGGGTCAATGAGCAGTTCTTC.

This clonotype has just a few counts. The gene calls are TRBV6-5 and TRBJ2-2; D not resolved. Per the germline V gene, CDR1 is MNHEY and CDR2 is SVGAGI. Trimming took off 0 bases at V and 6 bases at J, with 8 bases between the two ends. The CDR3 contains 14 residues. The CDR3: CASSYSYESGELFF. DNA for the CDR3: TGTGCCAGCAGTTACTCGTACGAGTCCGGGGAGCTGTTTTTT.

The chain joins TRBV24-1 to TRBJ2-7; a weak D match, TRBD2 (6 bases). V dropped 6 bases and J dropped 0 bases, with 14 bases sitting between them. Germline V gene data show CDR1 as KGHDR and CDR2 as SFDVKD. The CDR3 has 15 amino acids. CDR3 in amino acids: CATSQTGTSSYEQYF. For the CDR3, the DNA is TGTGCCACCAGTCAAACCGGGACTTCCTCCTACGAGCAGTACTTC.

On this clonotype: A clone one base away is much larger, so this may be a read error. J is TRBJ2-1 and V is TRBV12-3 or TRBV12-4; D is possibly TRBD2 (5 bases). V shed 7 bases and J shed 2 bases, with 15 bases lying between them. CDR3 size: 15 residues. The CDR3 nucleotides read TGTGCCAGCACCCATTCGGCGGGCCCCTACAATGAGCAGTTCTTC. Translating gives CASTHSAGPYNEQFF.

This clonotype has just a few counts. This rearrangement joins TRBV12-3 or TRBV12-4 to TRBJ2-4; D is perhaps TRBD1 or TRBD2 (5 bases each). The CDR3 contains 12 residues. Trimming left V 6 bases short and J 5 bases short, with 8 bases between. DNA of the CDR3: TGTGCCAGCAGCCTGGGACAAAACATTCAGTACTTC. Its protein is CASSLGQNIQYF.

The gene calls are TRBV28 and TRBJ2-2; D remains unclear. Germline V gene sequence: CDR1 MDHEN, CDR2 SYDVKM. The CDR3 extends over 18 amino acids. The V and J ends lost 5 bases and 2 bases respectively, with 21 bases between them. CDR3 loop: CASSETLVQKFNTGELFF. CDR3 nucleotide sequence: TGTGCCAGCAGTGAGACACTCGTACAGAAATTTAACACCGGGGAGCTGTTTTTT.

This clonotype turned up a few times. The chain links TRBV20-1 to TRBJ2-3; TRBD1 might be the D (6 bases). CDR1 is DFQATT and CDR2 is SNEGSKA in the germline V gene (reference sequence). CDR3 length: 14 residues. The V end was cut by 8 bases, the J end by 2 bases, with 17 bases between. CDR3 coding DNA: TGCAGTATTTTACTACAGGGATTCACAGATACGCAGTATTTT. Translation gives CSILLQGFTDTQYF.

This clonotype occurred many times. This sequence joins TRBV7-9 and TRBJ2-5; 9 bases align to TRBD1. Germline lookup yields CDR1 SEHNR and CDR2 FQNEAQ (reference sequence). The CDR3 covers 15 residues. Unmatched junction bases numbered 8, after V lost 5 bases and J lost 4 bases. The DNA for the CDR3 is TGTGCCAGCAGCCACCGGGACAGGGATAGAGAGACCCAGTACTTC. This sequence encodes CASSHRDRDRETQYF.

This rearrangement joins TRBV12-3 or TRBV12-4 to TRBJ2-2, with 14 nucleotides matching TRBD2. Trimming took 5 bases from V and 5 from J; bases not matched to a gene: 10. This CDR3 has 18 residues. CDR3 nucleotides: TGTGCCAGCAGTCCCGGACTAGCGGGAGGAGGTGGGACCGGGGAGCTGTTTTTT. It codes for CASSPGLAGGGGTGELFF.